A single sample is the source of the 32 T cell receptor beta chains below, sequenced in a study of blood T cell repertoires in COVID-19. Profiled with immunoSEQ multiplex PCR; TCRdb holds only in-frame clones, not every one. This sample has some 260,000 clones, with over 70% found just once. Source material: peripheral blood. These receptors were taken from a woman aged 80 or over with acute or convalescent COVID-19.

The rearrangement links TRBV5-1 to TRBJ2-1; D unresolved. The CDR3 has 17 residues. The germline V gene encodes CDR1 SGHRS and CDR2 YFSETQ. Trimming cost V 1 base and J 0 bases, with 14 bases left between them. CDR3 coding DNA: TGCGCCAGCAGCTTGAGAGGCAGCCTAAGCTCCTACAATGAGCAGTTCTTC. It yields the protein CASSLRGSLSSYNEQFF. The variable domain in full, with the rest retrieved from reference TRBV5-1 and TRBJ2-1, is KAGVTQTPRYLIKTRGQQVTLSCSPISGHRSVSWYQQTPGQGLQFLFEYFSETQRNKGNFPGRFSGRQFSNSRSEMNVSTLELGDSALYLCASSLRGSLSSYNEQFFGPGTRLTVL.

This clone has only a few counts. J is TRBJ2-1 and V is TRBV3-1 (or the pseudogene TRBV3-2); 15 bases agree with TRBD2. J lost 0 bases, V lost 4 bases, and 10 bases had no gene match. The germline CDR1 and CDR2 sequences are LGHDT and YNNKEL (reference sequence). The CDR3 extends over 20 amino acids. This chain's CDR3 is CASSRGPGLAGGGSYNEQFF. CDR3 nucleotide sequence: TGTGCCAGCAGCCGAGGACCGGGACTAGCGGGAGGCGGCTCCTACAATGAGCAGTTCTTC.

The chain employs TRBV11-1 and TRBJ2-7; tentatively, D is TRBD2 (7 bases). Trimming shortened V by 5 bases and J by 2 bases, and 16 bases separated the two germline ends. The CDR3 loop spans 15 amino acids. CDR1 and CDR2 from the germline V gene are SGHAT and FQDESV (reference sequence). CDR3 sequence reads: CASSLNGGPPYEQYF. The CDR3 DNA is TGTGCCAGCAGCCTAAACGGGGGGCCTCCCTACGAGCAGTACTTC.

CDR3 sequence reads: CASSTLGGRDYGYTF. DNA for the CDR3: TGTGCCAGCAGCACCCTAGGGGGCCGGGACTATGGCTACACCTTC. The chain carries TRBV7-9 and TRBJ1-2; 7 positions agree with TRBD1. This CDR3 has 15 amino acids. Trimming cost V 5 bases and J 3 bases; bases outside gene matches: 9. Germline CDR1 reads SEHNR; CDR2 reads FQNEAQ (reference sequence).

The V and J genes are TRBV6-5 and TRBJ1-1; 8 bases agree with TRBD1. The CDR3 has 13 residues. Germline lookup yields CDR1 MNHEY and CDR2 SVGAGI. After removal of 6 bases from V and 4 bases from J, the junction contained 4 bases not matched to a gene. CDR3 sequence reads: CASRVQGVTEAFF. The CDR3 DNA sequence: TGTGCCAGCAGGGTACAGGGGGTCACTGAAGCTTTCTTT.

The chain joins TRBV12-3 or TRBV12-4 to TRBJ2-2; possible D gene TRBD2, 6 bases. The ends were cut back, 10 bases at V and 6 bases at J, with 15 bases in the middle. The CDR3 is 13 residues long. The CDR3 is CATQKTGAGELFF. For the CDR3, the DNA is TGTGCCACCCAAAAGACGGGGGCCGGGGAGCTGTTTTTT.

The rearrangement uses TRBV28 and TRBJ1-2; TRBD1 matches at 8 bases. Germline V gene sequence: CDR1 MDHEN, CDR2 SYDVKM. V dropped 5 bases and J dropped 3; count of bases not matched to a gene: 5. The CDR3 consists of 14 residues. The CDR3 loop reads CASSVAGGDYGYTF. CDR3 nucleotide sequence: TGTGCCAGCAGTGTTGCAGGGGGCGACTATGGCTACACCTTC.

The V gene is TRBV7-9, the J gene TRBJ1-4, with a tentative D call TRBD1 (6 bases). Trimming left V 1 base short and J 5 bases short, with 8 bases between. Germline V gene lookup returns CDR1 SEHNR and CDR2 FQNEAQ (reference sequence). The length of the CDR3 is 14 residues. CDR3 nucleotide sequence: TGTGCCAGCAGCTTAGGGACAGTGAATGAAAAACTGTTTTTT. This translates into CASSLGTVNEKLFF.

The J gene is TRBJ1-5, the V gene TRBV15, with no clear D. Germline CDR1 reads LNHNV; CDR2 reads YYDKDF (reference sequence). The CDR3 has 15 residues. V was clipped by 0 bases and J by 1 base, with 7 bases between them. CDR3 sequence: CATSRDGASNQPQHF. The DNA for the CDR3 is TGTGCCACCAGCAGAGATGGAGCGAGCAATCAGCCCCAGCATTTT.

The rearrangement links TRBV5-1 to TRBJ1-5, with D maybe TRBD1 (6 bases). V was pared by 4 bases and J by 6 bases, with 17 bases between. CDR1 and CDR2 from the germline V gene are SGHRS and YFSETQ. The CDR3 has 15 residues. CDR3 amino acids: CASSQKPGDSQPQHF. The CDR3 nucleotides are TGCGCCAGCAGCCAGAAACCAGGGGATAGTCAGCCCCAGCATTTT.

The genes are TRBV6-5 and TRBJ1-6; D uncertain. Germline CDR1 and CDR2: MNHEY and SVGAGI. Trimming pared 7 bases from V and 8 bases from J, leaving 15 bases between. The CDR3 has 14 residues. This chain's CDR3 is CASTEIRGDSPLHF. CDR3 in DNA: TGTGCCAGCACCGAAATCAGAGGAGATTCACCCCTCCACTTT.

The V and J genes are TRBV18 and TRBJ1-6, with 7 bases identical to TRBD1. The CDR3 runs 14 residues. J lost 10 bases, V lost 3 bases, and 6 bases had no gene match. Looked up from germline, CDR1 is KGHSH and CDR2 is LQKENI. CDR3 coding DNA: TGTGCCAGCTCACCTGACAGGGTTGGGTCACCCCTCCACTTT. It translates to CASSPDRVGSPLHF.

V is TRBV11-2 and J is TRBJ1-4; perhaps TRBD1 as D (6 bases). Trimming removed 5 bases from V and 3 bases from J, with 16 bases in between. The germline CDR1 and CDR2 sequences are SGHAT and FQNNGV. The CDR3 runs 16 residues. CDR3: CASSRTRAGANEKLFF. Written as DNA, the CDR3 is TGTGCCAGCAGCCGAACCAGGGCAGGGGCTAATGAAAAACTGTTTTTT. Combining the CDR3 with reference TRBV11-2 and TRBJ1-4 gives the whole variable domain EAGVAQSPRYKIIEKRQSVAFWCNPISGHATLYWYQQILGQGPKLLIQFQNNGVVDDSQLPKDRFSAERLKGVDSTLKIQPAKLEDSAVYLCASSRTRAGANEKLFFGSGTQLSVL.

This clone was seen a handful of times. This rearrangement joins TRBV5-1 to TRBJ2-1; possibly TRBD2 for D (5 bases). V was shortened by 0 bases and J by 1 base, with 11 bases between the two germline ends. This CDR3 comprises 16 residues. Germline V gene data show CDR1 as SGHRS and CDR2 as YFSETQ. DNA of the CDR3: TGCGCCAGCAGCTTGGAATCGAGGGCTTCCTACAATGAGCAGTTCTTC. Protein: CASSLESRASYNEQFF.

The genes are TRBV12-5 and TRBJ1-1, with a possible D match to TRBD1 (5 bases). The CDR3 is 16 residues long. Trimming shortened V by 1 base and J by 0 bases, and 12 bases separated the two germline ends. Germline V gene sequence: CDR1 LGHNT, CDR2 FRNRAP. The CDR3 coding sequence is TGTGCTAGTGGTTTGGGTAGTTGGGGCCTGAACACTGAAGCTTTCTTT. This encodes CASGLGSWGLNTEAFF.

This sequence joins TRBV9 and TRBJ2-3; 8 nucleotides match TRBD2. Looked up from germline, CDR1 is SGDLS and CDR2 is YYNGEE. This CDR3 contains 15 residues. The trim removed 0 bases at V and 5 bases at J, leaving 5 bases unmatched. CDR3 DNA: TGTGCCAGCAGCGTAGCGGGGGGGCCGATAGATACGCAGTATTTT. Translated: CASSVAGGPIDTQYF.

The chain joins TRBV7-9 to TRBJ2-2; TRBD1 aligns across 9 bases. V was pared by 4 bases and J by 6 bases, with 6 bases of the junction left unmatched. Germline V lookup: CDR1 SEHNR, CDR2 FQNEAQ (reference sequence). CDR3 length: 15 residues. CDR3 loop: CASSWAQGAAGELFF. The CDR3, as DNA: TGTGCCAGCAGCTGGGCACAGGGGGCAGCCGGGGAGCTGTTTTTT.

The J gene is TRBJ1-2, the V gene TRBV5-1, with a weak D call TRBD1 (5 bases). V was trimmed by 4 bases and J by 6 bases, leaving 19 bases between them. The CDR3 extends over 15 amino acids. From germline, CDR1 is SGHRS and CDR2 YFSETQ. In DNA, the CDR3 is TGCGCCAGCAGCCCTAATAACGTCGGGGGAAATGGCTACACCTTC. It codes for CASSPNNVGGNGYTF.

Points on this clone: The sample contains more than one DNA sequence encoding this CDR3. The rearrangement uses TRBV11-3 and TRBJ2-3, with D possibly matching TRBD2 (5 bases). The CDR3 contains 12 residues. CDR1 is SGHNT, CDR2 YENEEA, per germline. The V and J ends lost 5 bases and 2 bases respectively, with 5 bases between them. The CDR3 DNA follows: TGTGCCAGCAGCCGGGACACAGATACGCAGTATTTT. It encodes CASSRDTDTQYF. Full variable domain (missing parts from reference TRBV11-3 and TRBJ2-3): EAGVVQSPRYKIIEKKQPVAFWCNPISGHNTLYWYLQNLGQGPELLIRYENEEAVDDSQLPKDRFSAERLKGVDSTLKIQPAELGDSAVYLCASSRDTDTQYFGPGTRLTVL.

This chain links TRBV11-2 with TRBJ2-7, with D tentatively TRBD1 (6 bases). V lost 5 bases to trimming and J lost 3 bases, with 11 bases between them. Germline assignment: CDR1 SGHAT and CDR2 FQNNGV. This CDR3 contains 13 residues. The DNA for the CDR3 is TGTGCCAGCAGCGCAGACAGGAACTACGAGCAGTACTTC. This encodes CASSADRNYEQYF.

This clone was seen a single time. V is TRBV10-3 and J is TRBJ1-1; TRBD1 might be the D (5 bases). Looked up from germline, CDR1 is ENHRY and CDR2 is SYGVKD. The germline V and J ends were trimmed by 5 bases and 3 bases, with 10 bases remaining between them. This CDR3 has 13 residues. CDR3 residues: CAISSGSDTEAFF. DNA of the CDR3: TGTGCCATCAGTTCAGGGTCGGACACTGAAGCTTTCTTT.

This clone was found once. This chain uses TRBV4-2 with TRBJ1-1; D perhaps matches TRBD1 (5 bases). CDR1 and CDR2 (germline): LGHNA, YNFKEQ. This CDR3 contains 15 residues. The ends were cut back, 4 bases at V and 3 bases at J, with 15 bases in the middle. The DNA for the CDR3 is TGTGCCAGCAGCCCGGGGGGGGTGGCCGACACTGAAGCTTTCTTT. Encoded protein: CASSPGGVADTEAFF.

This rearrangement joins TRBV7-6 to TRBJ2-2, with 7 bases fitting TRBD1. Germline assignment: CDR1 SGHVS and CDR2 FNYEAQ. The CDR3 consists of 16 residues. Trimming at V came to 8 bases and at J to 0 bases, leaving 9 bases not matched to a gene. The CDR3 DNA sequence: TGTGCCAGCGGCCCCAGGCAGGGGGCGAACACCGGGGAGCTGTTTTTT. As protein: CASGPRQGANTGELFF.

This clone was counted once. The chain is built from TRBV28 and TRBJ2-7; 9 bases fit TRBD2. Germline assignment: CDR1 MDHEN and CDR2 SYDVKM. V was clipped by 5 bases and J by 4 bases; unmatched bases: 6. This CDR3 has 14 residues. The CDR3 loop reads CASSTPGLAYEQYF. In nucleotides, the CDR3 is TGTGCCAGCAGTACCCCGGGACTAGCTTACGAGCAGTACTTC.

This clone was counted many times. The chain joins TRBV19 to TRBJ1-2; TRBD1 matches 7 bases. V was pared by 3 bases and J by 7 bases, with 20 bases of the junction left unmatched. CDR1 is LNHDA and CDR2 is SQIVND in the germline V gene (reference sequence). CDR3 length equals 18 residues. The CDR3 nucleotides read TGTGCCAGTAGTATTCTCGGACAGGAAATTGGGTCCTATCGTGGCTACACCTTC. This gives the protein CASSILGQEIGSYRGYTF.

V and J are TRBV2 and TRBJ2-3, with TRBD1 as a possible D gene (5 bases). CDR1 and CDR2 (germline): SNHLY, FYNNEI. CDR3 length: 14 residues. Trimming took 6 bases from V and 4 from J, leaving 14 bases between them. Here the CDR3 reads CASRNPRQSDTQYF. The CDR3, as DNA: TGTGCCAGCAGGAATCCTAGACAGTCAGATACGCAGTATTTT.

The CDR3 sequence is CASSPGGLYGYTF. The CDR3 bases are TGTGCCAGCAGCCCCGGGGGGCTCTATGGCTACACCTTC. V and J are TRBV6-5 and TRBJ1-2; maybe TRBD1 (6 bases). Germline CDR1 MNHEY, CDR2 SVGAGI. With 6 bases removed from V and 4 bases from J, the gap between germline ends came to 12 bases. This CDR3 spans 13 amino acids.

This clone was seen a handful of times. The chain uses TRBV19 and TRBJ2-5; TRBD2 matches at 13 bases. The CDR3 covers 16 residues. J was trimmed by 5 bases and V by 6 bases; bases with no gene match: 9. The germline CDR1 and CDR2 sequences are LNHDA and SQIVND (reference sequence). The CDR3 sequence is CASSQLAGGPRETQYF. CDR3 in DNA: TGTGCCAGTAGCCAACTAGCGGGAGGGCCGCGGGAGACCCAGTACTTC.

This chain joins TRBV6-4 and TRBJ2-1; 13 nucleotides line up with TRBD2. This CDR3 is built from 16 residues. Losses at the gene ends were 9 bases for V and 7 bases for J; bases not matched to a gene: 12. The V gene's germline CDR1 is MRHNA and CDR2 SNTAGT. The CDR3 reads CARTELRTSGRNEQFF. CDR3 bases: TGTGCCAGAACAGAACTTCGGACTAGCGGGAGAAATGAGCAGTTCTTC.

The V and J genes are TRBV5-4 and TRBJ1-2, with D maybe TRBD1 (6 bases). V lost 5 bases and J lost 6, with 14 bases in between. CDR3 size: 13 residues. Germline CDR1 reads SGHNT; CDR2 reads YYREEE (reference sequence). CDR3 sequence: CASRLNRDHGYTF. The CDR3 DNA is TGTGCCAGCAGACTTAACAGGGATCATGGCTACACCTTC.

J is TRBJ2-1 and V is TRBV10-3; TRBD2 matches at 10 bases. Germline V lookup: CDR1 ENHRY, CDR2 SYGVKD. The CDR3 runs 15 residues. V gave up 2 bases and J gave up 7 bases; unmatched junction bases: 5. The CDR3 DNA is TGTGCCATCAGTGAGGGGAGCGGGGGGGCGAATGAGCAGTTCTTC. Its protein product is CAISEGSGGANEQFF.

The CDR3 region is CASLDRQETQYF. The DNA of the CDR3 is TGTGCCAGCCTGGACAGACAAGAGACCCAGTACTTC. The chain recombines TRBV27 with TRBJ2-5; tentatively, D is TRBD1 (6 bases). The ends were cut back, 8 bases at V and 2 bases at J, with 9 bases in the middle. Germline V lookup: CDR1 MNHEY, CDR2 SMNVEV (reference sequence). This CDR3 has 12 residues.